This entry concerns a single T cell receptor (beta chain). The data belong to a study of CD8 T cells in Susac syndrome. An input of roughly 0.5 to 1 ug of RNA was subjected to reverse transcription using random hexamers. One entry per CDR3 protein results from TCRdb running MiXCR on the immunoSEQ multiplex PCR reads. The sample holds roughly 200,000 distinct CDR3 sequences; 91% are singletons and the top ten take 0.087%. The CDR3 is 15 residues long. CDR1 and CDR2 (germline): LGHNA, YNFKEQ. Trimming left V 0 bases short and J 1 base short, with 7 bases between. What was sequenced was CD4+ T cells from PBMCs. This chain uses TRBV4-2 with TRBJ2-1, with D unclear. This TCR came from a human donor with Susac syndrome. The CDR3 region is CASSQDAVSYNEQFF. The CDR3 bases are TGTGCCAGCAGCCAAGACGCGGTATCCTACAATGAGCAGTTCTTC.